The clone carrying this TCR beta chain has at least ten counts. TCR alpha and beta CDR3 regions were amplified from RNA using iRepertoire nested multiplex PCR. TCRdb re-derived calls from the multiplex PCR reads in MiXCR, one entry per CDR3 protein. In the table there are roughly 4,600 distinct CDR3 sequences, around 21% of which are singletons. This sample is part of a study of glioma-infiltrating T cells. Per the germline V gene, CDR1 is SEHNR and CDR2 is FQNEAQ (reference sequence). The germline V and J ends were trimmed by 5 bases and 5 bases, with 21 bases remaining between them. This CDR3 contains 16 residues.

The chain employs TRBV7-9 and TRBJ2-5; tentatively, D is TRBD2 (6 bases). The sequence derives from a human donor with low-grade glioma or glioblastoma, undergoing nonglioma brain surgery, or in good health (not recorded which). The sequencing input was glioma tissue, nonneoplastic brain tissue, or PBMCs (not recorded which). CDR3 residues: CASSPPPGTREETQYF. CDR3 sequence (DNA): TGTGCCAGCAGCCCCCCCCCCGGGACTCGGGAGGAGACCCAGTACTTC.